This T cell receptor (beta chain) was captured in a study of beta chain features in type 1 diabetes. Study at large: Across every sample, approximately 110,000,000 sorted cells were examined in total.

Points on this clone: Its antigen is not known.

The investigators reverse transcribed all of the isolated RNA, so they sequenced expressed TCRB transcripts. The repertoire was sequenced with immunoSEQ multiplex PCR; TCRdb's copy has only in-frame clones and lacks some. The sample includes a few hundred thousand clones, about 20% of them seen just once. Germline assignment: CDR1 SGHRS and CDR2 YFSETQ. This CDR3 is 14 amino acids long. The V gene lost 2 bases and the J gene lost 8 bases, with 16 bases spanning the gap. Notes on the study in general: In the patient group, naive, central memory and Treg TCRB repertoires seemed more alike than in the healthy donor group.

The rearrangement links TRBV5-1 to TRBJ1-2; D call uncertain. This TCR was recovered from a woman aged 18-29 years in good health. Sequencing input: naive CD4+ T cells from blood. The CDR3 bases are TGCGCCAGCAGCTTCTTCCGCCGTGGTCGGGGCTACACCTTC. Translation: CASSFFRRGRGYTF.